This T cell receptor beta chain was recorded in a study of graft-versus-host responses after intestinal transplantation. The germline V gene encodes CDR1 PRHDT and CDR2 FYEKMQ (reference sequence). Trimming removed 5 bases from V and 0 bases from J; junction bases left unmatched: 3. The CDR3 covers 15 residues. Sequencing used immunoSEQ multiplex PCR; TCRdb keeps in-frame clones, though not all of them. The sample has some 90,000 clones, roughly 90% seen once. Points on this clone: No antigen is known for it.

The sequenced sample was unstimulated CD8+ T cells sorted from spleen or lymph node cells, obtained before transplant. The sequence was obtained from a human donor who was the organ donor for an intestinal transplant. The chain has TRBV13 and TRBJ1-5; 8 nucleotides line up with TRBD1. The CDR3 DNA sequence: TGTGCCAGCAGCGTACAGGGGGATAGCAATCAGCCCCAGCATTTT. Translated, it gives CASSVQGDSNQPQHF.